These 6 T cell receptor beta chains were all obtained from the same sample, sequenced in a study of cytomegalovirus exposure and HLA in healthy donors. The table came from immunoSEQ multiplex PCR; TCRdb's copy has only in-frame clones and leaves some out. The sample shows nearly 200,000 clones, 84% of them seen only once. The sample taken for sequencing was PBMCs. Source of these receptors: a woman aged 25 to 39 in good health and CMV-seropositive.

V usage is TRBV7-2 and J usage is TRBJ2-7, with TRBD1 matching 9 bases. The V gene end was trimmed by 5 bases and the J gene end by 0 bases; junction bases not matched to a gene: 11. The germline V gene encodes CDR1 SGHTA and CDR2 FQGNSA. CDR3 length equals 17 residues. The CDR3 loop reads CASSTRSGTGSSYEQYF. CDR3 sequence (DNA): TGTGCCAGCAGCACCCGGTCCGGGACAGGGAGCTCCTACGAGCAGTACTTC. Full variable domain (rest looked up from reference TRBV7-2 and TRBJ2-7): GAGVSQSPSNKVTEKGKDVELRCDPISGHTALYWYRQSLGQGLEFLIYFQGNSAPDKSGLPSDRFSAERTGGSVSTLTIQRTQQEDSAVYLCASSTRSGTGSSYEQYFGPGTRLTVT.

The V and J genes are TRBV18 and TRBJ2-3, with a possible D match to TRBD1 (5 bases). The germline gives CDR1 KGHSH, CDR2 LQKENI. V was trimmed by 6 bases and J by 4 bases, leaving 20 bases between them. The CDR3 spans 16 residues. The CDR3 DNA reads as TGTGCCAGCTCCCCATCGTGGGGCGACCGCCCAGATACGCAGTATTTT. Protein: CASSPSWGDRPDTQYF.

The rearrangement joins TRBV5-1 to TRBJ2-1, with D tentatively TRBD2 (6 bases). V lost 4 bases and J lost 4, with 18 bases in between. Germline-derived CDR1 and CDR2 are SGHRS and YFSETQ. The CDR3 is 16 residues long. The CDR3 nucleotides read TGCGCCAGCAGCCCGAAGCGGACTAACATATACAATGAGCAGTTCTTC. This gives the protein CASSPKRTNIYNEQFF.

The CDR3 coding sequence is TGCGCCAGCAGCCAAGACAGGGCGGACACTGAAGCTTTCTTT. Encoded protein: CASSQDRADTEAFF. The chain carries TRBV4-1 and TRBJ1-1; a possible D gene is TRBD1 (5 bases). Per germline, CDR1 MGHRA and CDR2 YSYEKL. Trimming stripped 0 bases from V and 3 bases from J, with 8 bases between. The CDR3 length is 14 residues.

This chain links TRBV27 with TRBJ2-7; perhaps TRBD1 as D (6 bases). Germline CDR1 MNHEY, CDR2 SMNVEV (reference sequence). This CDR3 comprises 17 residues. Trimming shortened V by 4 bases and J by 2 bases, and 21 bases separated the two germline ends. The CDR3 loop reads CASSSPPADREAYEQYF. The CDR3 DNA reads as TGTGCCAGCAGTTCCCCACCCGCGGACAGAGAGGCCTACGAGCAGTACTTC.

The rearrangement uses TRBV29-1 and TRBJ2-4, with 14 positions matching TRBD2. The CDR3 is made up of 14 amino acids. Trimming took 5 bases from V and 7 from J; bases not matched to a gene: 4. CDR1 is SQVTM and CDR2 is ANQGSEA in the germline V gene. Here the CDR3 DNA reads TGCAGCGTTATCTGGACTAGCGGGGGGAACATTCAGTACTTC. This codes for CSVIWTSGGNIQYF.